The 12 T cell receptor beta chains given below trace back to one sample, sequenced in a study of blood T cell repertoires in COVID-19. This table comes from immunoSEQ multiplex PCR, and its TCRdb copy is limited to in-frame clones, with some not included. Seen here are 250,000 to 300,000 clones, approximately 88% observed once, and the top ten hold about 1.7%. Sequencing was carried out using PBMCs or T cells enriched from blood (not recorded which). All receptors derive from a woman between 40 and 50 years old who had recovered from COVID-19.

This clone has only one observation. The chain has TRBV5-1 and TRBJ2-6, with D unresolved. Germline V gene lookup returns CDR1 SGHRS and CDR2 YFSETQ. The CDR3 has 16 amino acids. Trimming removed 2 bases at V and 4 bases at J, with 13 bases between. CDR3 sequence: CASSFNPAEGANVLTF. As DNA, the CDR3 is TGCGCCAGCAGCTTTAACCCGGCGGAAGGGGCCAACGTCCTGACTTTC.

V and J are TRBV9 and TRBJ2-1; 11 bases are shared with TRBD2. CDR1 and CDR2 from the germline V gene are SGDLS and YYNGEE. Losses at the gene ends were 0 bases for V and 4 bases for J; bases not matched to a gene: 6. This CDR3 has 17 residues. The CDR3, as DNA: TGTGCCAGCAGCGTAGAGCGGCTAGCGGGGGGATACAATGAGCAGTTCTTC. Translation gives CASSVERLAGGYNEQFF. The full variable domain, its missing parts supplied by reference TRBV9 and TRBJ2-1, is DSGVTQTPKHLITATGQRVTLRCSPRSGDLSVYWYQQSLDQGLQFLIQYYNGEERAKGNILERFSAQQFPDLHSELNLSSLELGDSALYFCASSVERLAGGYNEQFFGPGTRLTVL.

This rearrangement joins TRBV5-1 to TRBJ2-7; possibly TRBD1 for D (6 bases). The CDR3 is made up of 15 amino acids. V dropped 1 base and J dropped 4 bases, with 15 bases sitting between them. CDR1 SGHRS and CDR2 YFSETQ come from the germline V gene. This CDR3 is CASSLRVSGQYEQYF. In nucleotides, the CDR3 is TGCGCCAGCAGCTTGCGAGTCTCAGGACAGTACGAGCAGTACTTC.

About this clone itself: Its ends do not fully match the called genes, so a read error is possible. The chain carries TRBV4-1 and TRBJ2-4, with TRBD1 as a possible D gene (6 bases). The CDR3 has 17 residues. Germline CDR1 reads MGHRA; CDR2 reads YSYEKL. This chain's CDR3 is CASSLTNLQGGKSIQYF. CDR3 DNA sequence: TGCGCCAGCAGCCTTACCAACTTACAGGGTGGTAAAAGCATTCAGTACTTC.

CDR3 sequence: CATAGGIGEQFF. CDR3 bases: TGTGCCACGGCAGGGGGGATTGGTGAGCAGTTCTTC. The chain links TRBV10-3 to TRBJ2-1, with D perhaps matching TRBD1 (7 bases). V was cut by 10 bases and J by 9 bases, with 16 bases left in between. The V gene's germline CDR1 is ENHRY and CDR2 SYGVKD. The CDR3 contains 12 residues.

The chain carries TRBV4-3 and TRBJ1-2, with D possibly TRBD1 on 6 matching bases. Germline CDR1 LGHNA, CDR2 YSLEER. The ends were cut back, 0 bases at V and 4 bases at J, with 12 bases in the middle. The CDR3 sequence is 15 residues long. Here the CDR3 reads CASSQDLTGPYGYTF. The CDR3 nucleotides read TGCGCCAGCAGCCAAGATCTAACAGGGCCCTATGGCTACACCTTC.

The chain links TRBV6-4 to TRBJ2-3; no firm D call. Between the trimmed V and J ends, which lost 9 bases and 7 bases, there was a span of 14 bases. This CDR3 has 12 amino acids. From germline, CDR1 is MRHNA and CDR2 SNTAGT. Here the CDR3 reads CARPHARNTQYF. CDR3 coding DNA: TGTGCCAGACCCCACGCCAGGAATACGCAGTATTTT.

V and J are TRBV6-2 or TRBV6-3 and TRBJ2-7, with D perhaps matching TRBD1 (6 bases). The V end was cut by 4 bases, the J end by 1 base, with 11 bases between. Germline CDR1 reads MNHEY; CDR2 reads SVGEGT. The CDR3 extends over 14 amino acids. The CDR3 sequence is CASSSGTPSYEQYF. CDR3 coding DNA: TGTGCCAGCAGTTCGGGGACACCTTCCTACGAGCAGTACTTC.

The chain is built from TRBV6-1 and TRBJ1-2, with D tentatively TRBD1 (5 bases). Per germline, CDR1 MNHNS and CDR2 SASEGT. The germline V and J ends were trimmed by 0 bases and 3 bases, with 11 bases remaining between them. CDR3 length equals 15 residues. The CDR3 sequence is CASSEAEGLYYGYTF. CDR3 bases: TGTGCCAGCAGTGAAGCGGAGGGGCTATACTATGGCTACACCTTC.

J is TRBJ1-2 and V is TRBV7-2; TRBD1 matches at 7 bases. V lost 5 bases, J lost 4 bases, and 10 bases stayed unmatched. The CDR3 spans 15 residues. Germline loops: CDR1 SGHTA, CDR2 FQGNSA. The CDR3 protein is CASSPQGRPSYGYTF. DNA for the CDR3: TGTGCCAGCAGCCCACAGGGGAGACCATCCTATGGCTACACCTTC.

The J gene is TRBJ1-5, the V gene TRBV30, with D maybe TRBD1 (5 bases). Trimming pared 4 bases from V and 0 bases from J, leaving 22 bases between. From germline, CDR1 is GTSNPN and CDR2 SVGIG (reference sequence). The CDR3 consists of 18 residues. As DNA, the CDR3 is TGTGCCTGGACCTCTACGGGGAGGGGATGGAATAGCAATCAGCCCCAGCATTTT. Amino acid sequence: CAWTSTGRGWNSNQPQHF.

The rearrangement links TRBV23-1 to TRBJ2-7; 7 bases are shared with TRBD2. TRBV23-1 is assigned to the ORF class and has an uncertain function. The CDR3 runs to 15 residues. With 0 bases clipped from V and 2 bases from J, the junction kept 4 bases outside the gene matches. The CDR3 here is CASSQSGRETYEQYF. CDR3 coding DNA: TGCGCCAGCAGTCAATCGGGGAGGGAGACCTACGAGCAGTACTTC.